The 6 T cell receptor beta chains below all came from one sample that was sequenced in a study of post-analysis software for immune sequencing data. These TCRs are of unknown antigen specificity. Study-wide results and caveats: Five or six TRBV segments were significantly more frequent in patients than in controls. TRBV5-6, TRBV5-1 and TRBV20-1 were among these segments.

Researchers reported that TCR beta cDNA libraries carried unique molecular identifiers. TCRdb re-called the PCR reads through MiXCR, storing one row per CDR3 protein. The repertoire includes 170,000 or so distinct CDR3 sequences, approximately 30% of them detected once, and less than 1.6% sits in the top ten. Sequencing was done on a sample of blood. Source of these receptors: a girl aged 5-17 years with multiple sclerosis.

This chain uses TRBV12-3 or TRBV12-4 with TRBJ2-3; D tentatively reads TRBD1 or TRBD2 (5 bases each). V shed 2 bases and J shed 13 bases, with 22 bases lying between them. CDR3 size: 15 residues. CDR3 in amino acids: CASSLRDGGFEMEYF. The CDR3 bases are TGTGCCAGCAGTTTAAGGGACGGTGGTTTCGAAATGGAGTATTTT.

This clonotype was recorded at least ten times. The gene calls are TRBV7-3 and TRBJ2-1; 9 nucleotides match TRBD1. Germline lookup yields CDR1 SGHTA and CDR2 FQGTGA. The CDR3 extends over 13 amino acids. J gave up 7 bases and V 5 bases, and 3 bases lay outside the gene matches. The CDR3 here is CASSPGTGNEQFF. The CDR3, as DNA: TGTGCCAGCAGCCCCGGGACAGGGAATGAGCAGTTCTTC.

This clonotype came up many times. This sequence joins TRBV20-1 and TRBJ2-1, with TRBD2 matching 8 bases. The V and J ends lost 6 bases and 1 base, in that order; junction bases with no gene match: 8. Looked up from germline, CDR1 is DFQATT and CDR2 is SNEGSKA (reference sequence). CDR3 length: 15 residues. In DNA, the CDR3 is TGCAGTGCAACACGCGGGGGGATTTCCTACAATGAGCAGTTCTTC. It is translated as CSATRGGISYNEQFF.

This clonotype was counted many times. The chain uses TRBV29-1 and TRBJ2-6; D call uncertain. The ends were cut back, 7 bases at V and 3 bases at J, with 22 bases in the middle. The CDR3 runs 17 residues. Germline-derived CDR1 and CDR2 are SQVTM and ANQGSEA. The CDR3: CSAFLALDVRGANVLTF. In nucleotides, the CDR3 is TGCAGCGCCTTTTTAGCCCTAGATGTTCGTGGGGCCAACGTCCTGACTTTC.

The chain uses TRBV20-1 and TRBJ2-5; D is perhaps TRBD2 (5 bases). Germline loops: CDR1 DFQATT, CDR2 SNEGSKA (reference sequence). This CDR3 region has 14 residues. Trimming shortened V by 3 bases and J by 3 bases, and 14 bases separated the two germline ends. CDR3 sequence: CSASPSDGKETQYF. CDR3 sequence (DNA): TGCAGTGCTAGTCCCAGTGACGGGAAAGAGACCCAGTACTTC.

This clonotype was seen many times. The V call is TRBV28, the J call TRBJ2-3; D unresolved. CDR3 size: 15 residues. Looked up from germline, CDR1 is MDHEN and CDR2 is SYDVKM. The germline V and J ends were trimmed by 2 bases and 2 bases, with 11 bases remaining between them. This CDR3 reads CASSLALPSTDTQYF. The CDR3 DNA is TGTGCCAGCAGTTTAGCCTTGCCCTCCACAGATACGCAGTATTTT. Based on the CDR3 plus reference TRBV28 and TRBJ2-3, the full variable domain is DVKVTQSSRYLVKRTGEKVFLECVQDMDHENMFWYRQDPGLGLRLIYFSYDVKMKEKGDIPEGYSVSREKKERFSLILESASTNQTSMYLCASSLALPSTDTQYFGPGTRLTVL.